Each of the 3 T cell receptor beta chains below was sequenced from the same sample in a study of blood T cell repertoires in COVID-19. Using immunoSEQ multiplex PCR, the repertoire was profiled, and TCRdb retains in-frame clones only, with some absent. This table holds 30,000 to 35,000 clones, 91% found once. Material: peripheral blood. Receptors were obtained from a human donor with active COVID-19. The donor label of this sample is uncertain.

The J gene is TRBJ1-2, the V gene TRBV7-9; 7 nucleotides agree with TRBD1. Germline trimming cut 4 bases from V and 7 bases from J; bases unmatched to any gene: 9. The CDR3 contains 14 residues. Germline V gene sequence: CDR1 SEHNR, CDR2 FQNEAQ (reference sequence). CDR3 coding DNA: TGTGCCAGCAGCTCCGAAGGAGCAGGGGGTGGCTACACCTTC. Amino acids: CASSSEGAGGGYTF.

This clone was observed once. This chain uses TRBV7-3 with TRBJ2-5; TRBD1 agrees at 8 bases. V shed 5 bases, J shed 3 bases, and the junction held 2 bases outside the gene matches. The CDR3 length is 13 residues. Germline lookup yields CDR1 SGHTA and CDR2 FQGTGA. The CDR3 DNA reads TGTGCCAGCAGCACGACAGGGGAAGAGACCCAGTACTTC. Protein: CASSTTGEETQYF.

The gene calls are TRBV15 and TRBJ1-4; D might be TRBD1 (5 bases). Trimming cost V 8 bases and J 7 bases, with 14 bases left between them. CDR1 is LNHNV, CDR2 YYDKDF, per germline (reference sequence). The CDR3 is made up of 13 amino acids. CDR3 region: CATAGPGAEKLFF. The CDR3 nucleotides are TGTGCCACCGCGGGGCCCGGGGCTGAAAAACTGTTTTTT.